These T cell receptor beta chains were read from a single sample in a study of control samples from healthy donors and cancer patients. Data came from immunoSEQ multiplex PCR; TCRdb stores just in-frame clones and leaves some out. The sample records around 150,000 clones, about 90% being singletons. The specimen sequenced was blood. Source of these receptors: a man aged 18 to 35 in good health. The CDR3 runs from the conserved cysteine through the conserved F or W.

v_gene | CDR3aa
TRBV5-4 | CASSLSGFNEQFF
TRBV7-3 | CASSSAGQSSAFF
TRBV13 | CASSLGIRTANYGYTF
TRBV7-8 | CASSFRGFGNEQFF
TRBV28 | CASSPSPKTAYSNQPQHF
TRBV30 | CAGSRAGGTQYF
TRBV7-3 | CASSLGPGRDTQYF
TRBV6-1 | CASRTDWANYGYTF
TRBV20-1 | CSASADTEAFF
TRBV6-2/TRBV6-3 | CASSYARGVQETQYF
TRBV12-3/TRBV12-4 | CASSTGTDTQYF
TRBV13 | CASSNSRRTSYNEQFF
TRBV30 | CAWIEGYGYTF
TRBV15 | CATSRDQAQYF
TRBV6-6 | CASSPTSAYYEQYF